The source of this T cell receptor beta chain is a study of molecular identifiers for immune sequencing clone quantification. The V gene end was trimmed by 6 bases and the J gene end by 0 bases; junction bases not matched to a gene: 2. The length of the CDR3 is 14 residues. CDR1 and CDR2 from the germline V gene are MDHEN and SYDVKM. This clonotype occurred a few times. This may be a read error, as it is one base from a much larger clone. Researchers sorted naive CD8 T cells as cells that were CD8+CD4-CCR7+CD45RA+. TCRdb called the PCR reads again in MiXCR, with one record for every CDR3 protein. Altogether around 480,000 distinct CDR3 sequences are present, roughly 24% being singletons, with the ten largest covering approximately 0.8%.

Sequenced sample: naive CD8+ T cells from blood, with Jurkat cell RNA spiked in. As for subset: FACS-sorted CD8+CD4-CCR7+CD45RA+ naive T cells. The TCR comes from a human donor in good health. Some libraries in this study had Jurkat cell RNA spiked in. J is TRBJ1-5 and V is TRBV28, with TRBD1 matching 7 bases. The CDR3 bases are TGTGCCAGCAGGGACAGGTATAGCAATCAGCCCCAGCATTTT. The encoded protein is CASRDRYSNQPQHF.